A single T cell receptor beta chain is shown here with its context. This clone's antigen is unknown. Per-nucleotide qualities are absent, and no much larger clonotype sits a single base away. Additional DNA sequences in this sample encode the identical CDR3. TCRbeta CDR3 regions were amplified from genomic DNA using the immunoSEQ Assay, a bias-controlled multiplex PCR. As for how the authors treated the data: Nucleated cell counts per sample were estimated from amplification of reference gene primers within the assay. To quantify the absolute abundance of each unique TCRbeta CDR3 rearrangement, sequence reads were collapsed and filtered. Productive Simpson clonality was computed per sample as the square root of Simpson's diversity index over productive rearrangements. TCRdb carries this immuneACCESS record with in-frame sequences only. Its versions omit some clonotypes, under half of them owing to an unresolved V gene in the studies checked, with the rest unexplained. V and J calls and clone size are given by that table; D and trimming were obtained from the DNA. The sample has roughly 200,000 clones on record, approximately 80% of them singletons. 1.5% of the sample lies in the top ten.

These data are taken from a study of blood T cell repertoires in COVID-19 (TCRdb year 2020). Looking at the study overall: Collaborator samples came from the United States, Italy and Spain and covered acute and convalescent phases of COVID-19. The prospective study material was composed of cDNA or gDNA derived from T cells, B-cell-depleted T cells, or PBMCs. Deeply sampled blood TCRbeta repertoires from subjects exposed to, actively infected with, or recovered from COVID-19 were included in the dataset. The repertoires were released in a freely available public database meant as a resource for research on the immune response to SARS-CoV-2. Samples came from the ongoing ImmuneRACE study (first 160 participants) plus 1,254 subjects from 6 global collaborators. The sample metadata nearly always contained a de-identified subject ID, COVID-19 status, age in years and sex. Where HLA class I and class II types were available, the types were taken from metadata supplied by the sample provider, not from assay-based typing.

From a lookup of the germline V gene, CDR1 and CDR2 are MDHEN and SYDVKM. The CDR3 holds 16 amino acids from the cysteine to the phenylalanine. The read is trimmed to its CDR3 DNA, 48 bases read in frame from base 1. V is clipped by 5 bases and J by 0 bases, and the sequence between their germline boundaries is 14 bases long. Whole blood was collected in K2EDTA tubes by collaborating institutions according to the institutions' own protocols. For TCRbeta analysis, collaborators shipped samples as frozen whole blood, isolated PBMCs, or DNA extracted from either of those sample types. Study-wide findings and limitations: The amount of clinical and demographic metadata varied by source and participant and was provided uncurated.

The receptor was isolated from a human donor in a cohort sampled during active COVID-19. Sequences were obtained from peripheral blood. The V gene is TRBV28 and the J gene is TRBJ1-5; tentative D gene TRBD1, with 5 bases matching. The DNA sequence is as follows: TGTGCCAGCAGTCCCGGGGGTAGGGATAGCAATCAGCCCCAGCATTTT. It is translated as CASSPGGRDSNQPQHF.